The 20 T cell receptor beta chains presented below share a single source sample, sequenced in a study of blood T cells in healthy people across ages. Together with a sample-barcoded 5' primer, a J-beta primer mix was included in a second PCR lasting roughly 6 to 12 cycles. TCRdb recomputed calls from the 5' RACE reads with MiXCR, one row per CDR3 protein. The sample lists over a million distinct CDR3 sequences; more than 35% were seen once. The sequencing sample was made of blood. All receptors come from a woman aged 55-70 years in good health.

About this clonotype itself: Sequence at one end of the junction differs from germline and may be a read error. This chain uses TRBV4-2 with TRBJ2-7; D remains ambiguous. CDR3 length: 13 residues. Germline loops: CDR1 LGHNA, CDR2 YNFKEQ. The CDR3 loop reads CASNQDTPQEQYF. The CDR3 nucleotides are TGTGCCAGCAACCAAGACACACCGCAGGAGCAGTACTTC.

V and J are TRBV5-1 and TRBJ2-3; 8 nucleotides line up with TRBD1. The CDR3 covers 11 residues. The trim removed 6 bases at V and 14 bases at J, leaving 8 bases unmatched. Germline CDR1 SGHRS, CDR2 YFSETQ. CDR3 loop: CASKDRDSMYF. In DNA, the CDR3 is TGCGCCAGCAAGGACAGGGACTCGATGTATTTT.

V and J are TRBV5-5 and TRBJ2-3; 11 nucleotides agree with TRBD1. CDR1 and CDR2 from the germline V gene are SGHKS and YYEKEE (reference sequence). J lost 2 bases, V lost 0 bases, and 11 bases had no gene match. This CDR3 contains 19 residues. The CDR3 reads CASSLEEGDRGFLTDTQYF. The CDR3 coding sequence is TGTGCCAGCAGCTTGGAGGAGGGGGACAGGGGGTTTCTCACAGATACGCAGTATTTT.

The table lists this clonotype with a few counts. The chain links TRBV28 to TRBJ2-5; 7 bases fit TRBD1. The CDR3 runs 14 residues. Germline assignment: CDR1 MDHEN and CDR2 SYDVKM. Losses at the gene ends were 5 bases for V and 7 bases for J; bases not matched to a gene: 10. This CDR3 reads CASSHRQGQGTQYF. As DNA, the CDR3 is TGTGCCAGCAGTCACCGACAGGGCCAGGGGACCCAGTACTTC.

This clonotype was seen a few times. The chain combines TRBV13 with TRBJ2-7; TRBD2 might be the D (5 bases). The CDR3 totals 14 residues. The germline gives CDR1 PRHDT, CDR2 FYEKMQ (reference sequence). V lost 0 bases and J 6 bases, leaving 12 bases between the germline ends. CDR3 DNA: TGTGCCAGCAGCTTAGGTGGGAGTAAGGGCGAGCAGTACTTC. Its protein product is CASSLGGSKGEQYF.

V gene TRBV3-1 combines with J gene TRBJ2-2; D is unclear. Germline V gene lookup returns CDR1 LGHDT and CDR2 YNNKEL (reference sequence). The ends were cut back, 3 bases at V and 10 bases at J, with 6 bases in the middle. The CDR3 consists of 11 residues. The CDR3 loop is CASSQQSELFF. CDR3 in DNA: TGTGCCAGCAGCCAGCAGTCGGAGCTGTTTTTT.

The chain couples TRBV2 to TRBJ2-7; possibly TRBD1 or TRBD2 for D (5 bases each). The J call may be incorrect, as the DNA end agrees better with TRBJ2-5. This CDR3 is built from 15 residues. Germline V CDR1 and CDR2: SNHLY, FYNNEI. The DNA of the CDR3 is TGTGCCAGCAGTGTCGACGCGGGTCAGGGTGAGACCCAGTACTTC. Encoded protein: CASSVDAGQGETQYF.

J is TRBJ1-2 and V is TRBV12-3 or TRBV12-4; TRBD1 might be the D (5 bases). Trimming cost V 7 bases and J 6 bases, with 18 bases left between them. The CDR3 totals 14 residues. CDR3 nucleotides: TGTGCCAGCACCCCAGACCTTCGGGGGAATGGCTACACCTTC. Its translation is CASTPDLRGNGYTF.

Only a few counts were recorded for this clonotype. CDR3 nucleotides: TGTGCCATCAGTGGGACTAGCGTCGCCTACGAGCAGTACTTC. Translation: CAISGTSVAYEQYF. The genes are TRBV10-3 and TRBJ2-7, with 9 positions matching TRBD2. This CDR3 has 14 residues. Looked up from germline, CDR1 is ENHRY and CDR2 is SYGVKD. J lost 2 bases, V lost 4 bases, and 3 bases had no gene match.

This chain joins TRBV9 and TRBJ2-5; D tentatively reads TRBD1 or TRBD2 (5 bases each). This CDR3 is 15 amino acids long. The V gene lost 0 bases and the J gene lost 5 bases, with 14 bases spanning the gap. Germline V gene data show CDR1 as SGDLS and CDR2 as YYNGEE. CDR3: CASSVAVGEIETQYF. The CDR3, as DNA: TGTGCCAGCAGCGTAGCTGTGGGGGAAATTGAGACCCAGTACTTC.

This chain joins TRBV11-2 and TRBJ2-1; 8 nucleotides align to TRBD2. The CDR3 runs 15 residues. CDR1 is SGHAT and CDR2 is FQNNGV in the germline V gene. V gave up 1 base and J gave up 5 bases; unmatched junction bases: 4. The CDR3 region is CASSLGRLAHNEQFF. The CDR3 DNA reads TGTGCCAGCAGCTTAGGGCGACTAGCGCACAATGAGCAGTTCTTC.

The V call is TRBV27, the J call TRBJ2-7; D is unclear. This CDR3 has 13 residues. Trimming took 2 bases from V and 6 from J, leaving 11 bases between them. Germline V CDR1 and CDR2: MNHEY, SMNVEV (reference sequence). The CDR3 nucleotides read TGTGCCAGCAGTTTAGCACAAGCACGCGAGCAGTACTTC. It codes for CASSLAQAREQYF.

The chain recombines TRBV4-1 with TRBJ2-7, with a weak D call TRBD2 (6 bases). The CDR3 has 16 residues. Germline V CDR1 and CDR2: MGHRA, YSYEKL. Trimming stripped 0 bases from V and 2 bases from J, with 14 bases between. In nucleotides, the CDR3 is TGCGCCAGCAGCCAAGAGGGGGGAGCTCGGGCCTACGAGCAGTACTTC. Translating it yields CASSQEGGARAYEQYF.

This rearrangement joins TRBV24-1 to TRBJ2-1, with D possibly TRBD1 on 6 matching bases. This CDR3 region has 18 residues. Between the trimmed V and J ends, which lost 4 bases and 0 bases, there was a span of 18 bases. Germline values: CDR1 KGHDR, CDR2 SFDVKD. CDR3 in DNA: TGTGCCACCAGTGACCGCTTCCGGGACACCAACTCCTACAATGAGCAGTTCTTC. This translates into CATSDRFRDTNSYNEQFF.

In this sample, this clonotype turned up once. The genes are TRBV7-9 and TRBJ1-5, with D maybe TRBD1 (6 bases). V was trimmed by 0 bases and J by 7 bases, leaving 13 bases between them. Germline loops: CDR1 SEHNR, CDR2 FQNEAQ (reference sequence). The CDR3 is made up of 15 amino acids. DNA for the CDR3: TGTGCCAGCAGCTTAGCGTTGGGGGCAGGCCAGCCCCAGCATTTT. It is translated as CASSLALGAGQPQHF.

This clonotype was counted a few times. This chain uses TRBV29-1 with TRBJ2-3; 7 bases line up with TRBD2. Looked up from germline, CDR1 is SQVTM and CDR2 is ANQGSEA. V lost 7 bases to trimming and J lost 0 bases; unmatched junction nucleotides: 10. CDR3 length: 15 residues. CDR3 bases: TGCAGCGGGAGGGCTAGCGGTACTAGCACAGATACGCAGTATTTT. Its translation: CSGRASGTSTDTQYF.

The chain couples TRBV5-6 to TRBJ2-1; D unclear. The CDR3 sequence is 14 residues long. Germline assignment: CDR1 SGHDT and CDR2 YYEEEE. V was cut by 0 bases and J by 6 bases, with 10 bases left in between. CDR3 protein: CASSLGSGINEQFF. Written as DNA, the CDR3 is TGTGCCAGCAGCTTGGGTAGTGGCATCAATGAGCAGTTCTTC.

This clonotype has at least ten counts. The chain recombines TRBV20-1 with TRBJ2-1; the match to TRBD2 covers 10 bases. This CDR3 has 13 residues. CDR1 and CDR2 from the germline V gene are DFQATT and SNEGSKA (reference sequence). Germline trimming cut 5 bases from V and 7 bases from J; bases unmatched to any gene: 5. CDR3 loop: CSAPSGSTNEQFF. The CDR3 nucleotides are TGCAGTGCTCCTAGCGGGAGCACAAATGAGCAGTTCTTC.

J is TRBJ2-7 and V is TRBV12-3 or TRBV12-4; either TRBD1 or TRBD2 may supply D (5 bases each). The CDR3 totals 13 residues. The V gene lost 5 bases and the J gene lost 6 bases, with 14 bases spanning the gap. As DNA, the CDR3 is TGTGCCAGCAGTCCTGGGGGAAAAGGCGAGCAGTACTTC. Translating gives CASSPGGKGEQYF.

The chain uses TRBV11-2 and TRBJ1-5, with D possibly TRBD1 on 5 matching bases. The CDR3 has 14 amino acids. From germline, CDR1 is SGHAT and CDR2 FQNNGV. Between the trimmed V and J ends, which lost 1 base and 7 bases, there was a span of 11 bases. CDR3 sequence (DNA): TGTGCCAGCAGCTTAGTAGGGGCGGGCCAGCCCCAGCATTTT. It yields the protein CASSLVGAGQPQHF.